These 32 T cell receptor beta chains were all obtained from the same sample, sequenced in a study of shared clonotypes between healthy human individuals. Sequencing was performed with immunoSEQ multiplex PCR; in TCRdb, only in-frame clones are kept and a portion is missing. The sample includes around 720,000 clones, around 73% of them seen just once. Material for sequencing was memory CD4+ T cells sorted from blood. This sample's subset: CD45RA-negative fraction. The receptors here all came from a young woman in good health.

This chain links TRBV28 with TRBJ2-4; 8 bases fit TRBD2. Germline trimming cut 6 bases from V and 6 bases from J; bases unmatched to any gene: 10. In germline, CDR1 is MDHEN, CDR2 SYDVKM. The CDR3 sequence is 15 residues long. This CDR3 reads CASRTGGDGRNIQYF. The CDR3 bases are TGTGCCAGCAGGACGGGGGGGGATGGGAGAAACATTCAGTACTTC. Full variable domain (rest looked up from reference TRBV28 and TRBJ2-4): DVKVTQSSRYLVKRTGEKVFLECVQDMDHENMFWYRQDPGLGLRLIYFSYDVKMKEKGDIPEGYSVSREKKERFSLILESASTNQTSMYLCASRTGGDGRNIQYFGAGTRLSVL.

The gene calls are TRBV10-3 and TRBJ2-3, with a possible D match to TRBD2 (6 bases). The CDR3 is 14 residues long. CDR1 ENHRY and CDR2 SYGVKD come from the germline V gene. Trimming took off 4 bases at V and 1 base at J, with 9 bases between the two ends. CDR3: CAISVGGGTDTQYF. As DNA, the CDR3 is TGTGCCATCAGTGTTGGCGGGGGCACAGATACGCAGTATTTT.

The J gene is TRBJ2-2, the V gene TRBV2; D not resolved. CDR1 is SNHLY, CDR2 FYNNEI, per germline. Trimming took 4 bases from V and 6 from J, leaving 0 bases between them. The CDR3 loop spans 10 amino acids. This chain's CDR3 is CASSAGELFF. CDR3 coding DNA: TGTGCCAGCAGTGCCGGGGAGCTGTTTTTT.

The chain employs TRBV6-4 and TRBJ2-3; 7 bases line up with TRBD1. This CDR3 is 14 amino acids long. J was trimmed by 0 bases and V by 3 bases; bases with no gene match: 0. Per the germline V gene, CDR1 is MRHNA and CDR2 is SNTAGT. In nucleotides, the CDR3 is TGTGCCAGCAGTGAACAGGGGAGCACAGATACGCAGTATTTT. Translating gives CASSEQGSTDTQYF.

The V and J genes are TRBV6-6 and TRBJ2-7, with D perhaps assigned TRBD1 or TRBD2 (5 bases each). The CDR3 spans 16 residues. In germline, CDR1 is MNHNY, CDR2 SVGAGI (reference sequence). V lost 5 bases and J lost 0, with 17 bases in between. CDR3 sequence (DNA): TGTGCCAGCAGTAAGCCAGGGACGGTCAGCTCCTACGAGCAGTACTTC. It specifies CASSKPGTVSSYEQYF.

This clone was counted a few times. This sample also contains other DNA sequences that code for the same CDR3. The chain joins TRBV7-2 to TRBJ2-5; D not certain. Germline V gives CDR1 SGHTA, CDR2 FQGNSA. The length of the CDR3 is 12 residues. Between the trimmed V and J ends, which lost 6 bases and 0 bases, there was a span of 5 bases. The CDR3 here is CASSLYQETQYF. The CDR3 DNA reads as TGTGCCAGCAGTTTGTACCAAGAGACCCAGTACTTC.

This chain uses TRBV5-4 with TRBJ2-7, with 9 bases identical to TRBD2. CDR1 and CDR2 from the germline V gene are SGHNT and YYREEE (reference sequence). The CDR3 is made up of 15 amino acids. The V segment lost 0 bases and the J segment 3 bases; nucleotides outside the gene matches: 4. CDR3 loop: CASSLDASGIYEQYF. The CDR3 DNA sequence: TGTGCCAGCAGCTTGGATGCTAGCGGGATCTACGAGCAGTACTTC.

The rearrangement links TRBV9 to TRBJ1-2, with D tentatively TRBD1 (5 bases). CDR1 is SGDLS and CDR2 is YYNGEE in the germline V gene. This CDR3 has 15 residues. With 1 base removed from V and 8 bases from J, the gap between germline ends came to 18 bases. The CDR3 coding sequence is TGTGCCAGCAGCGTAAGCGGACACCCCAAGGAGGGCTACACCTTC. The encoded protein is CASSVSGHPKEGYTF.

The J gene is TRBJ2-5, the V gene TRBV5-1, with no clear D. Looked up from germline, CDR1 is SGHRS and CDR2 is YFSETQ. With 4 bases removed from V and 5 bases from J, the gap between germline ends came to 18 bases. The CDR3 sequence is 15 residues long. DNA of the CDR3: TGCGCCAGCAGCGGATATATCGGGCTCCAGGAGACCCAGTACTTC. Translating it yields CASSGYIGLQETQYF.

The rearrangement links TRBV30 to TRBJ2-7; a possible D gene is TRBD2 (6 bases). Germline assignment: CDR1 GTSNPN and CDR2 SVGIG (reference sequence). The V gene lost 5 bases and the J gene lost 0 bases, with 11 bases spanning the gap. This CDR3 spans 13 amino acids. The DNA of the CDR3 is TGTGCCTGGGTTCCTAGCGTCTCCTACGAGCAGTACTTC. Its protein is CAWVPSVSYEQYF.

The gene calls are TRBV4-2 and TRBJ1-4; 9 nucleotides match TRBD1. The CDR3 consists of 13 residues. Germline V gene data show CDR1 as LGHNA and CDR2 as YNFKEQ. The J segment lost 8 bases and the V segment lost 8 bases, leaving 6 bases of the junction unmatched. The CDR3 bases are TGTGCCAGCTGGGGGACAGGGAGCGAAAAACTGTTTTTT. This translates into CASWGTGSEKLFF.

The chain recombines TRBV28 with TRBJ1-2; the D is unclear. The CDR3 length is 12 residues. The ends were cut back, 7 bases at V and 2 bases at J, with 8 bases in the middle. Germline V gene sequence: CDR1 MDHEN, CDR2 SYDVKM. The CDR3 DNA reads as TGTGCCAGCACCAAACAGAACTATGGCTACACCTTC. Encoded protein: CASTKQNYGYTF.

In nucleotides, the CDR3 is TGTGCCAGCAGCGAGCAGGCGGGGCGGGAGGGCCGGATGAAGCAGTACTTC. Its translation: CASSEQAGREGRMKQYF. This sequence joins TRBV2 and TRBJ2-7, with 9 bases identical to TRBD2. Trimming at V came to 6 bases and at J to 8 bases, leaving 20 bases not matched to a gene. Per the germline V gene, CDR1 is SNHLY and CDR2 is FYNNEI. The CDR3 consists of 17 residues.

The chain has TRBV27 and TRBJ1-5; no clear D gene. The germline gives CDR1 MNHEY, CDR2 SMNVEV (reference sequence). V was cut by 4 bases and J by 1 base, with 14 bases left in between. CDR3 length equals 16 residues. The CDR3 region is CASSSGPSWSNQPQHF. The CDR3 DNA sequence: TGTGCCAGCAGTTCGGGCCCTTCCTGGAGCAATCAGCCCCAGCATTTT.

This chain links TRBV28 with TRBJ1-5; D gene unclear. Germline CDR1 and CDR2: MDHEN and SYDVKM. The CDR3 has 14 amino acids. V lost 6 bases and J lost 6, with 15 bases in between. CDR3: CASSPRLGSQPQHF. The CDR3 DNA follows: TGTGCCAGCAGCCCACGTTTAGGGTCTCAGCCCCAGCATTTT.

V gene TRBV27 combines with J gene TRBJ2-1; 11 bases fit TRBD2. CDR1 and CDR2 (germline): MNHEY, SMNVEV (reference sequence). The CDR3 spans 17 residues. J gave up 3 bases and V 6 bases, and 10 bases lay outside the gene matches. The CDR3, as DNA: TGTGCCAGCAGGCCGACTAGCGGGGAAGGGATCTACAATGAGCAGTTCTTC. Its translation is CASRPTSGEGIYNEQFF.

This rearrangement joins TRBV5-6 to TRBJ2-6, with no clear D. With 4 bases removed from V and 14 bases from J, the gap between germline ends came to 22 bases. The CDR3 is made up of 15 amino acids. Germline V CDR1 and CDR2: SGHDT, YYEEEE. The CDR3 loop is CASSPHLVGYSILTF. CDR3 coding DNA: TGTGCCAGCAGCCCCCACCTCGTTGGGTATTCCATCCTGACTTTC.

This chain links TRBV5-1 with TRBJ2-1, with D possibly TRBD1 on 6 matching bases. Germline CDR1 is SGHRS and CDR2 is YFSETQ. With 7 bases removed from V and 4 bases from J, the gap between germline ends came to 18 bases. The CDR3 extends over 15 amino acids. The CDR3 reads CASDRSPGAYNEQFF. CDR3 in DNA: TGCGCCAGCGACAGGTCCCCCGGGGCGTACAATGAGCAGTTCTTC.

This clone was recorded only once. The chain uses TRBV5-1 and TRBJ2-3, with D maybe TRBD1 (5 bases). Germline V gene data show CDR1 as SGHRS and CDR2 as YFSETQ. The CDR3 loop spans 13 amino acids. V was pared by 4 bases and J by 2 bases, with 8 bases between. The CDR3 region has the DNA TGCGCCAGCAGCCGACAGTTCACAGATACGCAGTATTTT. Its translation is CASSRQFTDTQYF.

Remarks on this clone: The sample carries other DNA sequences with the same CDR3. The chain has TRBV29-1 and TRBJ2-5, with D tentatively TRBD2 (5 bases). Germline V gives CDR1 SQVTM, CDR2 ANQGSEA. V was shortened by 4 bases and J by 5 bases, with 11 bases between the two germline ends. This CDR3 contains 12 residues. The CDR3 region is CSVVGLAETQYF. The CDR3 DNA is TGCAGCGTTGTGGGCCTAGCCGAGACCCAGTACTTC.

The V and J genes are TRBV15 and TRBJ1-3; D is uncertain. The CDR3 has 13 residues. V lost 0 bases, J lost 7 bases, and 7 bases lay in between. Germline V gives CDR1 LNHNV, CDR2 YYDKDF (reference sequence). The CDR3 reads CATSRDQRNTIYF. The DNA for the CDR3 is TGTGCCACCAGCAGAGATCAACGGAACACCATATATTTT.

For this clone: This likely traces to a read error, being one base from a far larger clone. The J gene is TRBJ2-7, the V gene TRBV11-2; 7 bases align to TRBD2. Germline CDR1 SGHAT, CDR2 FQNNGV. This CDR3 is built from 14 residues. The V segment lost 1 base and the J segment 2 bases; nucleotides outside the gene matches: 2. The CDR3 nucleotides read TGTGCCAGCAGCTTAGCGGGAGGACCCTACGAGCAGTACTTC. This encodes CASSLAGGPYEQYF.

The chain combines TRBV28 with TRBJ2-7; TRBD1 might be the D (6 bases). The germline CDR1 and CDR2 sequences are MDHEN and SYDVKM. The CDR3 is 13 residues long. V dropped 3 bases and J dropped 12 bases, with 18 bases sitting between them. The CDR3 spells CASSFNRAEARYF. For the CDR3, the DNA is TGTGCCAGCAGTTTCAACAGGGCTGAGGCTAGGTACTTC.

The rearrangement uses TRBV6-4 and TRBJ2-7; D ambiguous. The germline V gene encodes CDR1 MRHNA and CDR2 SNTAGT. The V end lost 2 bases, the J end lost 3 bases, and 14 bases lay between the germline ends. This CDR3 comprises 15 residues. Here the CDR3 DNA reads TGTGCCAGCAGTGACCCCAAACACCCAAACTACGAGCAGTACTTC. This translates into CASSDPKHPNYEQYF.

This chain links TRBV5-1 with TRBJ2-5; D not resolved. CDR1 and CDR2 (germline): SGHRS, YFSETQ. V was trimmed by 10 bases and J by 5 bases, leaving 18 bases between them. There are 13 residues in the CDR3. The CDR3 DNA reads as TGCGCCTCGTCAAAGGCGGTTTCGGAGACCCAGTACTTC. It codes for CASSKAVSETQYF.

The gene calls are TRBV11-3 and TRBJ2-7; the match to TRBD2 covers 10 bases. V was pared by 5 bases and J by 2 bases, with 6 bases of the junction left unmatched. The CDR3 has 15 residues. The germline CDR1 and CDR2 sequences are SGHNT and YENEEA. This CDR3 is CASSDPSGGTYEQYF. CDR3 bases: TGTGCCAGCAGCGACCCTAGCGGGGGAACCTACGAGCAGTACTTC.

This chain links TRBV25-1 with TRBJ1-4; 9 bases line up with TRBD1. This CDR3 region has 14 residues. The junction had 3 bases not matched to a gene; V was cut back by 4 bases and J by 6 bases. Germline CDR1 MGHDK, CDR2 SYGVNS. CDR3 sequence reads: CASSARTGDEKLFF. The CDR3 coding sequence is TGTGCCAGCAGTGCCCGGACAGGGGATGAAAAACTGTTTTTT.

This chain links TRBV5-1 with TRBJ2-6, with D unresolved. Looked up from germline, CDR1 is SGHRS and CDR2 is YFSETQ. The CDR3 consists of 16 residues. The V end lost 0 bases, the J end lost 2 bases, and 9 bases lay between the germline ends. The CDR3 region is CASSLARATGANVLTF. CDR3 DNA sequence: TGCGCCAGCAGCTTGGCCCGGGCAACTGGGGCCAACGTCCTGACTTTC.

This rearrangement joins TRBV9 to TRBJ2-6; 11 nucleotides line up with TRBD1. V gave up 2 bases and J gave up 0 bases; unmatched junction bases: 1. Germline CDR1 is SGDLS and CDR2 is YYNGEE. The CDR3 has 17 residues. CDR3 bases: TGTGCCAGCAGCGTGGACAGGGGGCTCTCTGGGGCCAACGTCCTGACTTTC. This gives the protein CASSVDRGLSGANVLTF.

The rearrangement joins TRBV6-1 to TRBJ1-2; D gene uncertain. Trimming left V 0 bases short and J 2 bases short, with 7 bases between. CDR3 length equals 14 residues. Germline CDR1 is MNHNS and CDR2 is SASEGT. The CDR3 nucleotides read TGTGCCAGCAGTGAAGCCGGAACAAACTATGGCTACACCTTC. Its translation is CASSEAGTNYGYTF.

The chain uses TRBV18 and TRBJ1-1; D gene unclear. V was shortened by 3 bases and J by 1 base, with 12 bases between the two germline ends. This CDR3 has 15 residues. Germline CDR1 reads KGHSH; CDR2 reads LQKENI. For the CDR3, the DNA is TGTGCCAGCTCACCGTTAGGGTTGGAGAACACTGAAGCTTTCTTT. Protein: CASSPLGLENTEAFF.

The chain carries TRBV6-1 and TRBJ1-1; D uncertain. The CDR3 is 13 residues long. Trimming shortened V by 11 bases and J by 5 bases, and 18 bases separated the two germline ends. Germline V CDR1 and CDR2: MNHNS, SASEGT. The CDR3 DNA follows: TGTGCCGGCGCGGTTCGGAGTGGGACTGAAGCTTTCTTT. Protein: CAGAVRSGTEAFF.